The T cell receptor beta chain under discussion was sequenced for a study of early T cells in non-severe SARS-CoV-2 infection. For the study at large: Investigators sequenced bulk RNA drawn from unsorted whole blood, and chains remained unpaired. Study results and limitations: VDJdb matching skewed toward anti-spike CD8 responses, missing private and CD4 specificities.

This CDR3 has 9 amino acids. V was trimmed by 7 bases and J by 9 bases, leaving 4 bases between them. Per germline, CDR1 MNHNY and CDR2 SVGAGI (reference sequence). The table lists this clonotype with a few counts. Its antigen remains unknown. Individual cDNA molecules received unique molecular identifiers. One entry per CDR3 protein, called by TCRdb with MiXCR from the 5' RACE reads. In the table there are about 52,000 distinct CDR3 sequences, around 8% of which are singletons. This receptor was obtained from an adult who was a healthcare worker with PCR-confirmed SARS-CoV-2 infection or an uninfected control (not recorded which). This rearrangement joins TRBV6-6 to TRBJ2-1; D is ambiguous. The source material was whole blood. As DNA, the CDR3 is TGTGCCAGCACGGGTGAGCAGTTCTTC. Translating it yields CASTGEQFF.